This TCR beta chain comes out of a study of cytomegalovirus exposure and HLA in healthy donors. Study-level results: It emerged from a later analysis that several of the most significant clusters appeared to be linked to common viral pathogens. The HLA-A and HLA-B alleles of most subjects were reportedly predicted accurately from TCR beta sequences.

The PCR ran on 60 Vbeta and 13 Jbeta primers. TCRdb's table, derived via immunoSEQ multiplex PCR, lists solely in-frame clones and lacks some. The table shows about 190,000 clones, with approximately 88% occurring only once. Points on this clone: Antigen specificity is unknown.

The sequence was obtained from a boy aged 2 to 10 in good health and CMV-seronegative. The source material was PBMCs.

The CDR3 region has the DNA TGCGCCAGCAGTTCTAAAGATCTGGACACCGGGGAGCTGTTTTTT. This codes for CASSSKDLDTGELFF. V is TRBV5-1 and J is TRBJ2-2, with D uncertain. Deletions cut 5 bases from V and 3 bases from J, with 14 bases between. From germline, CDR1 is SGHRS and CDR2 YFSETQ. The CDR3 is made up of 15 amino acids.